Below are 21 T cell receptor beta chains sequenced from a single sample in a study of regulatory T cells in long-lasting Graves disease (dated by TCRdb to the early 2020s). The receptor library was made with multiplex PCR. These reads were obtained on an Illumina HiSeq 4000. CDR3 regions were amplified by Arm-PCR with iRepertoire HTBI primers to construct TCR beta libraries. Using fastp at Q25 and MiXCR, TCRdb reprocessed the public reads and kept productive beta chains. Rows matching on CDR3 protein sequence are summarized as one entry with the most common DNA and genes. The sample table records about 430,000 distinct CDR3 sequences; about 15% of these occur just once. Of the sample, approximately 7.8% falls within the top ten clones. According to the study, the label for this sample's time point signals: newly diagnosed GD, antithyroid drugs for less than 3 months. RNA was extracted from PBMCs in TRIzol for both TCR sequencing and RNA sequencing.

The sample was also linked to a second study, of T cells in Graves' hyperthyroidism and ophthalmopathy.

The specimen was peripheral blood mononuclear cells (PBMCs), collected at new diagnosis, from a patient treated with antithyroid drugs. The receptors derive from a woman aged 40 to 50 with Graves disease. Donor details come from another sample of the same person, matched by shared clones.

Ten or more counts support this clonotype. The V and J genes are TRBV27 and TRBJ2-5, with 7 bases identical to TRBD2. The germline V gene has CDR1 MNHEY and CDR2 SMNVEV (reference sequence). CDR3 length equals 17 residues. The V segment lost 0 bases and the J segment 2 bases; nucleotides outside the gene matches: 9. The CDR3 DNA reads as TGTGCCAGCAGTTTATCGATTACGGGGGGAAATCAAGAGACCCAGTACTTC. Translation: CASSLSITGGNQETQYF.

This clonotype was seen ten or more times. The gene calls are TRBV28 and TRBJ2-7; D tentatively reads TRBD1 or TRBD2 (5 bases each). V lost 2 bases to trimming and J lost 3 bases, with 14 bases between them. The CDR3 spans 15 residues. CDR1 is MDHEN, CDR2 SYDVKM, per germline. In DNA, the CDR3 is TGTGCCAGCAGTTTAGGGGGTTCCCACCTCTACGAGCAGTACTTC. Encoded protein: CASSLGGSHLYEQYF.

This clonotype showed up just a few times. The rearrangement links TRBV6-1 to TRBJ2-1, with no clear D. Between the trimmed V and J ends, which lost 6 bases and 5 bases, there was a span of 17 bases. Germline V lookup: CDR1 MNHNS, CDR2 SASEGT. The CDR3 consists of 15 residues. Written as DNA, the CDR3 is TGTGCCAGCAGCCTTAGCTACCCACCTAACAATGAGCAGTTCTTC. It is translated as CASSLSYPPNNEQFF.

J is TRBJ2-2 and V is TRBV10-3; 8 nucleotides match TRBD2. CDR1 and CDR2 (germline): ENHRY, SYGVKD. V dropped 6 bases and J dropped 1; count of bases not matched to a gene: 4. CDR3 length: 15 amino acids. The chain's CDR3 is CAIRPGLENTGELFF. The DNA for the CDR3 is TGTGCCATCAGACCGGGACTAGAGAACACCGGGGAGCTGTTTTTT.

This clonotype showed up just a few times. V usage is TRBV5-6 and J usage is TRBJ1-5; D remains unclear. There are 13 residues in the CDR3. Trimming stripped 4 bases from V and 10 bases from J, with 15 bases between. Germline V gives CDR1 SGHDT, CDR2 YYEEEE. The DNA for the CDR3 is TGTGCCAGCAGCAGGGCAGGCGGGTTTCCCCAGCATTTT. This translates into CASSRAGGFPQHF.

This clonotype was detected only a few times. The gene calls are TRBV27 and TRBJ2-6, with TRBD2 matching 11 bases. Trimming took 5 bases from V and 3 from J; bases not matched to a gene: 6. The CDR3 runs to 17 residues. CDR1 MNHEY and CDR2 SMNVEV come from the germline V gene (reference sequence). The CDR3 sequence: CASSRSGRAFGANVLTF. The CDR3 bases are TGTGCCAGCAGTCGTAGCGGGAGGGCCTTTGGGGCCAACGTCCTGACTTTC. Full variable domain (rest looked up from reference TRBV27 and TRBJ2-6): EAQVTQNPRYLITVTGKKLTVTCSQNMNHEYMSWYRQDPGLGLRQIYYSMNVEVTDKGDVPEGYKVSRKEKRNFPLILESPSPNQTSLYFCASSRSGRAFGANVLTFGAGSRLTVL.

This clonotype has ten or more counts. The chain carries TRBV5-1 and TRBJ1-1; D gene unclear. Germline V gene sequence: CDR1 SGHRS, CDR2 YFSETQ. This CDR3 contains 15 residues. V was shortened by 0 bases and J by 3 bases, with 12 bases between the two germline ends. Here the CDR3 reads CASSLAFEADTEAFF. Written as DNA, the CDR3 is TGCGCCAGCAGCTTGGCTTTTGAGGCAGACACTGAAGCTTTCTTT. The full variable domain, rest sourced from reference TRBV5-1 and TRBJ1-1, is KAGVTQTPRYLIKTRGQQVTLSCSPISGHRSVSWYQQTPGQGLQFLFEYFSETQRNKGNFPGRFSGRQFSNSRSEMNVSTLELGDSALYLCASSLAFEADTEAFFGQGTRLTVV.

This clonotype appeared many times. The CDR3 reads CASGPDRYLDEKLFF. CDR3 DNA: TGTGCTAGTGGTCCAGACAGGTACCTCGATGAAAAACTGTTTTTT. The V gene is TRBV12-5, the J gene TRBJ1-4; D perhaps matches TRBD1 (6 bases). This CDR3 spans 15 amino acids. With 5 bases removed from V and 6 bases from J, the gap between germline ends came to 16 bases. Germline V gives CDR1 LGHNT, CDR2 FRNRAP.

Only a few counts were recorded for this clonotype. CDR3 residues: CASSVGISYSNQPQHF. DNA of the CDR3: TGTGCCAGCAGCGTAGGGATTTCTTATAGCAATCAGCCCCAGCATTTT. This chain connects TRBV9 to TRBJ1-5; D unresolved. The V end was cut by 0 bases, the J end by 0 bases, with 10 bases between. Germline-derived CDR1 and CDR2 are SGDLS and YYNGEE. This CDR3 has 16 amino acids.

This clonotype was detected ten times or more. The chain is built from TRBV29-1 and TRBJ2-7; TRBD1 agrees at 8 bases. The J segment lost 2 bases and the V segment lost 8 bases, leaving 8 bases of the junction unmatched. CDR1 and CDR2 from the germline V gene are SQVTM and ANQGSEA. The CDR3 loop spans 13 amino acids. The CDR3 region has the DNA TGCAGCATAGGGACAGGATATACCTACGAGCAGTACTTC. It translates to CSIGTGYTYEQYF.

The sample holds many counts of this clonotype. The chain's CDR3 is CASSGRGSSYEQYF. CDR3 coding DNA: TGTGCCAGCAGCGGAAGGGGAAGCTCCTACGAGCAGTACTTC. This chain connects TRBV7-6 to TRBJ2-7, with D possibly TRBD1 on 5 matching bases. The CDR3 covers 14 residues. In germline, CDR1 is SGHVS, CDR2 FNYEAQ. V was trimmed by 5 bases and J by 0 bases, leaving 11 bases between them.

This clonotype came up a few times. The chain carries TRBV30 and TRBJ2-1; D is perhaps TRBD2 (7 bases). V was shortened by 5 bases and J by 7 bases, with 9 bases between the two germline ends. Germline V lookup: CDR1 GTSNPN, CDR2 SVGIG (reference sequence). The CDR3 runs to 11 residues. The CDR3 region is CAWEGGNEQFF. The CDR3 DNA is TGTGCCTGGGAGGGGGGGAATGAGCAGTTCTTC.

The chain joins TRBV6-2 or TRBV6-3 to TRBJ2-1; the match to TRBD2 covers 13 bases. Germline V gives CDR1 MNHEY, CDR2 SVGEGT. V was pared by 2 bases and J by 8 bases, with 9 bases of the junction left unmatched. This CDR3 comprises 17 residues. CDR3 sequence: CASSYGLAGELWDEQFF. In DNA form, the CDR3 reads TGTGCCAGCAGTTACGGACTAGCGGGAGAGTTATGGGATGAGCAGTTCTTC.

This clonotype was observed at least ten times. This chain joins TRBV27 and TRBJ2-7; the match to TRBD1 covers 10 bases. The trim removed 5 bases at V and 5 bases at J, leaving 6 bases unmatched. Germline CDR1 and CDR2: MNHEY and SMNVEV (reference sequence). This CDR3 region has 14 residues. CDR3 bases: TGTGCCAGCAGTGACCGGACAGGGGGGGACGAGCAGTACTTC. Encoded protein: CASSDRTGGDEQYF.

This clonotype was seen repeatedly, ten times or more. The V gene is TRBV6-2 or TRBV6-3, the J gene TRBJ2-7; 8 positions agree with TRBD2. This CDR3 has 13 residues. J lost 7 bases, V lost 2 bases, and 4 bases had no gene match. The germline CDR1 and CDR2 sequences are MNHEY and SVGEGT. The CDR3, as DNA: TGTGCCAGCAGTTACCTGACTAGCGTGGAGCAGTACTTC. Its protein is CASSYLTSVEQYF.

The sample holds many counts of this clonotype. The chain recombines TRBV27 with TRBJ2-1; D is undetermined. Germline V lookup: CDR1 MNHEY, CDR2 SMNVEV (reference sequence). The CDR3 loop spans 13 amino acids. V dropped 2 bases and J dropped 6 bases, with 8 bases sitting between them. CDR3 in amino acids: CASSLSRFNEQFF. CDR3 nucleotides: TGTGCCAGCAGTTTAAGCCGGTTCAATGAGCAGTTCTTC.

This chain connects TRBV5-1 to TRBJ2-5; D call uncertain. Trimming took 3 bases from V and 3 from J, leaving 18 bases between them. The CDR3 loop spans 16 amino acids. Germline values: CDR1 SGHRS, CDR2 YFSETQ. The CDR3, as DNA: TGCGCCAGCAGCTCCCGACCAATTACCGAAAAAGAGACCCAGTACTTC. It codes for CASSSRPITEKETQYF.

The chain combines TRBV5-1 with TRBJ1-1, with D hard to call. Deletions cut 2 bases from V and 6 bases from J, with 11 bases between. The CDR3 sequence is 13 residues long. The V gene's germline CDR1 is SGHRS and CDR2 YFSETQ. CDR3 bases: TGCGCCAGCAGCTTAGCCAAGGGTTCTGAAGCTTTCTTT. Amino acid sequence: CASSLAKGSEAFF.

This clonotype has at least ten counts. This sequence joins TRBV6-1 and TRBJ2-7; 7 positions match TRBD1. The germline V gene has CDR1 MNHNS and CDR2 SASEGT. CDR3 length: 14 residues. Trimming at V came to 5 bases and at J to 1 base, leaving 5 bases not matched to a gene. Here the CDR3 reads CASSPDRDSYEQYF. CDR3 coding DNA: TGTGCCAGCAGTCCTGACAGGGATTCCTACGAGCAGTACTTC.

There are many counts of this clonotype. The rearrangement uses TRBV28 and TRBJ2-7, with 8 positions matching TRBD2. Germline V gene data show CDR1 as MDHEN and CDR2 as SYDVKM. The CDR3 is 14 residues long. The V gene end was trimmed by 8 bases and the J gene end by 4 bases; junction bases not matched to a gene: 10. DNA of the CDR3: TGTGCCAGCTTGGACGGGAGGGCCGGGTACGAGCAGTACTTC. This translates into CASLDGRAGYEQYF.

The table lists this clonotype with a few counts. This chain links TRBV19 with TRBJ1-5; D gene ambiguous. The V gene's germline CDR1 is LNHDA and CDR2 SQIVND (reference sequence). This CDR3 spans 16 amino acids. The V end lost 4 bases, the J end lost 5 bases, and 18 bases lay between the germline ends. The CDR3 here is CASSKARERWDQPQHF. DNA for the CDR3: TGTGCCAGTAGTAAAGCGAGGGAGAGATGGGATCAGCCCCAGCATTTT.